This entry lists 10 T cell receptor beta chains sequenced from one sample in a study of blood T cell repertoires in COVID-19. Here immunoSEQ multiplex PCR was the method, and the copy in TCRdb shows in-frame clones only, minus some. The sample carries roughly 140,000 clones, 60% to 85% recorded once. The sample comprised peripheral blood. Source of these receptors: a woman aged 60-70 years with acute or convalescent COVID-19.

The chain combines TRBV5-1 with TRBJ1-6; D perhaps matches TRBD1 (5 bases). The V gene's germline CDR1 is SGHRS and CDR2 YFSETQ. The CDR3 contains 16 residues. V was clipped by 0 bases and J by 6 bases, with 13 bases between them. The CDR3 DNA reads as TGCGCCAGCAGCTTGGCCCCCGGGACTGTTAATTCACCCCTCCACTTT. Protein sequence: CASSLAPGTVNSPLHF.

The chain is built from TRBV6-5 and TRBJ2-7, with 8 nucleotides matching TRBD1. The CDR3 extends over 13 amino acids. CDR1 and CDR2 from the germline V gene are MNHEY and SVGAGI. V lost 7 bases to trimming and J lost 2 bases; unmatched junction nucleotides: 4. CDR3 in DNA: TGTGCCAGCACCAAGGGACAGGCCTACGAGCAGTACTTC. It yields the protein CASTKGQAYEQYF.

A remark on this clone: The same CDR3 is also encoded by other DNA sequences in this sample. This rearrangement joins TRBV20-1 to TRBJ2-7, with D possibly matching TRBD1 (6 bases). The CDR3 runs 11 residues. With 6 bases removed from V and 2 bases from J, the gap between germline ends came to 8 bases. Germline-derived CDR1 and CDR2 are DFQATT and SNEGSKA (reference sequence). The CDR3 nucleotides are TGCAGTGCCCAGGGGACCTACGAGCAGTACTTC. Encoded protein: CSAQGTYEQYF.

This clone was detected only once. The chain joins TRBV15 to TRBJ2-5; TRBD2 matches at 9 bases. This CDR3 comprises 18 residues. Germline V gives CDR1 LNHNV, CDR2 YYDKDF (reference sequence). The V gene end was trimmed by 3 bases and the J gene end by 1 base; junction bases not matched to a gene: 12. As DNA, the CDR3 is TGTGCCACCAGCAGTGAAAAGCGGGGGGCGCAGGTCCAAGAGACCCAGTACTTC. Encoded protein: CATSSEKRGAQVQETQYF. Based on the CDR3 plus reference TRBV15 and TRBJ2-5, the full variable domain is DAMVIQNPRYQVTQFGKPVTLSCSQTLNHNVMYWYQQKSSQAPKLLFHYYDKDFNNEADTPDNFQSRRPNTSFCFLDIRSPGLGDTAMYLCATSSEKRGAQVQETQYFGPGTRLLVL.

This clone was seen a few times. The rearrangement links TRBV30 to TRBJ2-3, with D maybe TRBD2 (5 bases). Germline V CDR1 and CDR2: GTSNPN, SVGIG (reference sequence). CDR3 size: 12 residues. Trimming removed 2 bases at V and 6 bases at J, with 9 bases between. CDR3 protein: CAWSLRGDTQYF. CDR3 nucleotides: TGTGCCTGGAGTCTTAGAGGGGATACGCAGTATTTT.

Here the CDR3 DNA reads TGTGCCAGCAGCCTCAGGGGATACGACACTGAAGCTTTCTTT. This translates into CASSLRGYDTEAFF. The chain recombines TRBV5-6 with TRBJ1-1; D is possibly TRBD1 (6 bases). CDR3 length: 14 amino acids. The germline gives CDR1 SGHDT, CDR2 YYEEEE. The V gene lost 4 bases and the J gene lost 3 bases, with 13 bases spanning the gap.

This clone was seen once. The V and J genes are TRBV30 and TRBJ1-2, with 7 bases aligning to TRBD1. This CDR3 region has 14 residues. Trimming removed 2 bases from V and 8 bases from J; junction bases left unmatched: 11. CDR1 is GTSNPN and CDR2 is SVGIG in the germline V gene (reference sequence). CDR3 DNA sequence: TGTGCCTGGAGTACCAGGGGGTCTCAATACGGCTACACCTTC. Amino acids: CAWSTRGSQYGYTF.

This clone has only a few counts. The V call is TRBV7-8, the J call TRBJ1-1; 8 bases agree with TRBD1. The CDR3 totals 15 residues. J gave up 1 base and V 5 bases, and 6 bases lay outside the gene matches. Germline values: CDR1 SGHVS, CDR2 FQNEAQ. In DNA, the CDR3 is TGTGCCAGCAGCGCCCGACAGGGGAAGAACACTGAAGCTTTCTTT. It is translated as CASSARQGKNTEAFF.

J is TRBJ2-1 and V is TRBV5-1; 9 bases agree with TRBD2. The V gene end was trimmed by 1 base and the J gene end by 10 bases; junction bases not matched to a gene: 9. Germline values: CDR1 SGHRS, CDR2 YFSETQ. The CDR3 runs to 15 residues. The CDR3 protein is CASSLRLAGKWEQFF. The CDR3 coding sequence is TGCGCCAGCAGCTTGCGGCTAGCGGGAAAATGGGAGCAGTTCTTC.

This chain uses TRBV19 with TRBJ1-2; weak D call: TRBD1 (5 bases). With 7 bases removed from V and 4 bases from J, the gap between germline ends came to 10 bases. Germline-derived CDR1 and CDR2 are LNHDA and SQIVND (reference sequence). This CDR3 has 12 residues. The DNA for the CDR3 is TGTGCCAGTATTCAGGGATCCTATGGCTACACCTTC. Residues: CASIQGSYGYTF. Variable domain in full (rest from reference TRBV19 and TRBJ1-2): DGGITQSPKYLFRKEGQNVTLSCEQNLNHDAMYWYRQDPGQGLRLIYYSQIVNDFQKGDIAEGYSVSREKKESFPLTVTSAQKNPTAFYLCASIQGSYGYTFGSGTRLTVV.